This T cell receptor beta chain emerged from a study of T cell responses to AZD1222 COVID-19 vaccine (dated by TCRdb to about 2021). Study-wide context: AZD1222 recipients whose second dose came at about 4 weeks and those whose second dose came at about 12 weeks were combined into one group, since spike-specific TCR depth and breadth did not differ between the two schedules. Trial participants were enrolled by age into subgroups of 18-55, 56-69 and 70-plus years, and roughly 150, 30 and 60 TCR-sequenced participants, respectively, were included in these subgroups. TCR sequencing was performed for over 230 trial participants, of whom 200 to 220 were given two doses of AZD1222 and roughly 25 were given two doses of MenACWY control vaccine. The paper's findings and limits, for the study overall: Participants were mostly white British and included more females than males, and it was suggested by the authors that clonal diversity may have been underestimated. Because no day 14 peak-response samples were available, the repertoires could be characterized only after the peak T cell response. The 56-69-year group was small, and its depth increase did not reach significance, likely because of low power. CD4 TCRs associated with the vaccine covered the entire spike protein, and the dominant responses were in regions 160-218 and 743-854. Reportedly, close to half of the unique spike-specific TCRs recognized epitopes lying outside the regions that are mutated in the B.1.351 and B.1.1.7 variants. After two AZD1222 doses, spike-specific TCR breadth and depth were significantly higher than at day 0 and than in MenACWY recipients. Only five or six AZD1222 recipients were SARS-CoV-2 seropositive at baseline, limiting conclusions about previously exposed vaccinees.

Interpreted using the paper, the time point label stands for: baseline before first vaccination. Vaccinee samples came from UK trials COV001 and COV002, including a single-blind randomized controlled phase 2/3 trial of AZD1222 (ChAdOx1 nCoV-19) in healthy adults. Trial participant PBMC samples were collected at day 0 and day 28 after the second dose for TCRbeta chain sequencing. To note about this clone: The clone's antigen remains unknown. No much larger clone is present one base from it, and per-base qualities are unavailable.

From the germline V gene, CDR1 is SQVTM and CDR2 is ANQGSEA. At the junction V is shortened by 6 bases and J by 4 bases; bases outside the gene matches: 15. From the cysteine up to the phenylalanine, the CDR3 has a length of 16 residues. The read is trimmed to its CDR3 DNA, 48 bases read in frame from base 1. The CDR3 regions of human TCRbeta chains were analyzed by immunosequencing. From the authors' description of their analysis: TCRs in the repertoires were compared against a reference library of SARS-CoV-2-specific TCRs that had been generated with the MIRA antigen-specificity platform. Breadth meant the fraction of unique TCRs that were SARS-CoV-2-associated, whereas depth meant the fraction of total T cells that were SARS-CoV-2-associated. Using the MIRA data, each spike-specific TCR was assigned both to the spike region to which the TCR was reactive and to a CD4 or CD8 class. Log10-transformed breadth and depth values were compared by one-way ANOVA with Sidak's multiple comparisons tests. The clones in this table, taken by TCRdb from immuneACCESS, are in-frame only. Not every clone is retained; where verified, under half of the shortfall comes from an unresolved V gene, and the cause of the rest is unknown. The V and J calls and the clone size are those of that table, but D and trimming were determined from the DNA. The sample includes 95,000 to 150,000 clones, with roughly nine tenths observed a single time. The top ten clonotypes cover 6% to 9% of the sample.

This receptor was taken from an adult in good health. Recombination connected TRBV29-1 to TRBJ1-3; 7 of the junction bases match TRBD1. Specimen: peripheral blood, collected on day 0 of AZD1222 vaccination. The base sequence is TGCAGCGTGGAACTAGTGACAGGGAATGTGGGAAACACCATATATTTT. Translated, this gives CSVELVTGNVGNTIYF.